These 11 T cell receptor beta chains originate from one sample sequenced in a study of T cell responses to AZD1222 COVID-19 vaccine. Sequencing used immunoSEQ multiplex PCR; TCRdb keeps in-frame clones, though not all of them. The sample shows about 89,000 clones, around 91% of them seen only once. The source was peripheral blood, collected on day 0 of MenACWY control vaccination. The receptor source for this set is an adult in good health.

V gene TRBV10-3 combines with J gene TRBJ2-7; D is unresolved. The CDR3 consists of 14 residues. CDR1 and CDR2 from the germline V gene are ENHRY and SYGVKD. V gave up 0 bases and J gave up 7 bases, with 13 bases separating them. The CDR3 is CAISESTAVGEQYF. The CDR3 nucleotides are TGTGCCATCAGTGAGTCTACTGCCGTAGGGGAGCAGTACTTC.

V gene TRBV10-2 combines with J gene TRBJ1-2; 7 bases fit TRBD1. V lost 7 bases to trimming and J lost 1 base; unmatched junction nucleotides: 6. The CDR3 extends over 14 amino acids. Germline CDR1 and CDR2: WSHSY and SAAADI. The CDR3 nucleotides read TGCGCCAGCACTAGGGACAGCCTTAACTATGGCTACACCTTC. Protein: CASTRDSLNYGYTF.

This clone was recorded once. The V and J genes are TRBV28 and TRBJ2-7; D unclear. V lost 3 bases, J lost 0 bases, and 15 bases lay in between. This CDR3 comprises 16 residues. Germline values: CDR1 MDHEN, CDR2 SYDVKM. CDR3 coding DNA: TGTGCCAGCAGTTTGGTCAACATATTATACTCCTACGAGCAGTACTTC. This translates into CASSLVNILYSYEQYF.

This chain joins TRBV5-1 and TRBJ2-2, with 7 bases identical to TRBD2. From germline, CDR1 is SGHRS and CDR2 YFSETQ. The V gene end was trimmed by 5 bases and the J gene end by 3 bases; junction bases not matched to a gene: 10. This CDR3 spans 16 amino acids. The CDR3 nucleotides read TGCGCCAGCAGTCCCAGCGGGGTACGGGACACCGGGGAGCTGTTTTTT. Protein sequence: CASSPSGVRDTGELFF.

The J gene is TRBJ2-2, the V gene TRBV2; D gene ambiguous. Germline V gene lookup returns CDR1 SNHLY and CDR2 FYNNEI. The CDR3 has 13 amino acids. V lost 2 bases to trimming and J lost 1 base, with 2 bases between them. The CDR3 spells CASSEQNTGELFF. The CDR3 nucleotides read TGTGCCAGCAGTGAACAGAACACCGGGGAGCTGTTTTTT.

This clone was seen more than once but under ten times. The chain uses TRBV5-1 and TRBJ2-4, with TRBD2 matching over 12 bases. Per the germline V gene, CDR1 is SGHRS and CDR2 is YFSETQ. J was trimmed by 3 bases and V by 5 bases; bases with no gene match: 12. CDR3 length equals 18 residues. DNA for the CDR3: TGCGCCAGCAGACCGGGAACTAGCGGGGGGAAGAGCAAAAACATTCAGTACTTC. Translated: CASRPGTSGGKSKNIQYF. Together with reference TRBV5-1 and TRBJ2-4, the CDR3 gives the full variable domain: KAGVTQTPRYLIKTRGQQVTLSCSPISGHRSVSWYQQTPGQGLQFLFEYFSETQRNKGNFPGRFSGRQFSNSRSEMNVSTLELGDSALYLCASRPGTSGGKSKNIQYFGAGTRLSVL.

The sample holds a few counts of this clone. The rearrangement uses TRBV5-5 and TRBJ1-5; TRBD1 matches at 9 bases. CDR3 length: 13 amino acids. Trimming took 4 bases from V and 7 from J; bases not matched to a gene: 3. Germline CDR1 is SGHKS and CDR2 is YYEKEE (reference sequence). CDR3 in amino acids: CASSVTGGQPQHF. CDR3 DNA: TGTGCCAGCAGCGTGACAGGGGGACAGCCCCAGCATTTT. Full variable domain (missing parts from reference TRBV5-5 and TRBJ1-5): DAGVTQSPTHLIKTRGQQVTLRCSPISGHKSVSWYQQVLGQGPQFIFQYYEKEERGRGNFPDRFSARQFPNYSSELNVNALLLGDSALYLCASSVTGGQPQHFGDGTRLSIL.

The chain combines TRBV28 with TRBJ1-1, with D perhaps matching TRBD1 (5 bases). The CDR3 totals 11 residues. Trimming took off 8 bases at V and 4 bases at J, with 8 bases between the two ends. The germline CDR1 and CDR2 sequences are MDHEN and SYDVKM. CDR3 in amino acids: CASQGFTEAFF. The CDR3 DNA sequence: TGTGCCAGCCAGGGATTCACTGAAGCTTTCTTT.

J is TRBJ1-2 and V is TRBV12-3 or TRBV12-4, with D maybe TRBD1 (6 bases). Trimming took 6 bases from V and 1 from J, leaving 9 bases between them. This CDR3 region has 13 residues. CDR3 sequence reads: CASRVDSNYGYTF. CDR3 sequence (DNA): TGTGCCAGCAGGGTGGACAGTAACTATGGCTACACCTTC.

The CDR3 is CASSLGQGDRNSPLHF. CDR3 nucleotides: TGTGCCAGCAGCTTGGGACAGGGAGACAGAAATTCACCCCTCCACTTT. The chain links TRBV5-6 to TRBJ1-6; TRBD1 matches 7 bases. The germline V gene has CDR1 SGHDT and CDR2 YYEEEE. The CDR3 extends over 16 amino acids. The V segment lost 0 bases and the J segment 7 bases; nucleotides outside the gene matches: 7.

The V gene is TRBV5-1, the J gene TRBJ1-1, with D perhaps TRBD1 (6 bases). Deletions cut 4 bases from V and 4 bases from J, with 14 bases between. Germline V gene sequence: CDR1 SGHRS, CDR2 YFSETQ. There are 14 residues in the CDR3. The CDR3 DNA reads TGCGCCAGCAGCATAAGACAGGAGGGCACTGAAGCTTTCTTT. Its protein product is CASSIRQEGTEAFF. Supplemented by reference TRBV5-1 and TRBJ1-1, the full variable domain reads KAGVTQTPRYLIKTRGQQVTLSCSPISGHRSVSWYQQTPGQGLQFLFEYFSETQRNKGNFPGRFSGRQFSNSRSEMNVSTLELGDSALYLCASSIRQEGTEAFFGQGTRLTVV.